This T cell receptor (beta chain) was captured in a study of blood T cell repertoires in COVID-19. Seattle cases were enrolled at active infection and followed longitudinally. How the authors handled the data: Reference gene primer amplification yielded estimated nucleated cell counts. Here immunoSEQ multiplex PCR was the method, and the copy in TCRdb shows in-frame clones only, minus some. The V and J calls and clone size were taken over from that table, and D and trimming were inferred from the DNA. The sample lists more than 75,000 clones, 89% occurring once. This CDR3 is 13 amino acids long. V lost 4 bases and J 5 bases, leaving 12 bases between the germline ends. Per the germline V gene, CDR1 is SGHRS and CDR2 is YFSETQ. This clone was found a few times.

The sample taken for sequencing was peripheral blood. The rearrangement uses TRBV5-1 and TRBJ1-1; D gene ambiguous. The clonotype comes from a man between 45 and 60 years old with COVID-19, enrolled during active disease. In DNA form, the CDR3 reads TGCGCCAGCAGCGTTGAACGCGGGACTGAAGCTTTCTTT. Amino acid sequence: CASSVERGTEAFF.